These T cell receptor beta chains were read from a single sample in a study of cytomegalovirus exposure and HLA in healthy donors. Sequencing used immunoSEQ multiplex PCR; TCRdb keeps in-frame clones, though not all of them. The sample carries some 130,000 clones, about four fifths recorded once. The sequenced sample was PBMCs. The receptors stem from a female donor in good health and CMV-seronegative. CDR3s leave out the opening cysteine and the closing phenylalanine or tryptophan.

v_call	cdr3_aa
TRBV6-6	ASSQNLGTGNYEQY
TRBV5-1	ASSFPRGEGTNEKLF
TRBV5-6	ASSFFQGKETQY
TRBV6-1	ASTLLSRGVTEAF
TRBV1	TSSPGQVHGYT
TRBV29-1	SGTGTGENYGYT
TRBV5-1	ASSLESPYEQY
TRBV29-1	SVLERGYNSPLH
TRBV27	ASSLTGEFDEQY
TRBV5-4	ASSLTLAGGEQF
TRBV6-6	ASSPLAGGENEQF
TRBV6-5	ASSPPGGNSPLH
TRBV2	ASSTAGQGSEKLF
TRBV12-5	ASARQGLTEAF
TRBV27	ASRLQGLDQPQH
TRBV28	ASSPEGAGRETQY
TRBV27	ASSPGGAGSPLH
TRBV29-1	SVATVQALKAF
TRBV14	ASSQLAGGPRETQY
TRBV5-7	ASTPGGESSYNEQF
TRBV19	ASSKGQGTYGYT
TRBV28	ASRGSGATRDEQY
TRBV6-1	ASSTGGRYEQY
TRBV5-1	ASSLDTEAF
TRBV12-5	ASGLAPPLAHEQY
TRBV7-8	ASSPGQPRETQY
TRBV30	AWRQDRRAKLF
TRBV7-2	ASTQSGGPYNEQF
TRBV27	ASSLSGSNQPQH
TRBV2	ASSAGRYNQPQH
TRBV9	ASSVDGGYYEQY
TRBV7-9	ASSLLGVSSGNTIY
TRBV6-5	ASSWWRNTEAF
TRBV5-1	ASSPGTGEETQY
TRBV2	ASSVVHRNTEAF
TRBV6-6	ASSADRGRFNEKLF
TRBV6-5	ASRASTEAF
TRBV18	ASSRDSNEKLF
TRBV9	ASSEGQGNMWAF
TRBV27	ASSFRTGGRTEAF
TRBV6-5	ASSYRGAFPEQY
TRBV30	AWNRETGNTIY
TRBV7-2	ASSSWFGTHTQY
TRBV7-6	ASSLGGGVRTDTQY
TRBV5-1	ASKDNNEQF
TRBV30	ACTGTGGWETQY
TRBV7-9	ASSLAQGGAETQY
TRBV5-1	ASSLIGGNYEQY
TRBV7-2	ASSFREANYGYT
TRBV7-6	ASSREGGGVSTDTQY
TRBV7-2	ASSTNSPYGYT
TRBV6-5	ASSPGADTQY
TRBV11-2	ASSFRSEQF
TRBV28	ASMRRVSSHLYGYT
TRBV7-2	ASSIQVTQETQY